This T cell receptor (beta chain) appears in the sequencing data of a study of blood T cell repertoires in COVID-19. Turning to the study itself: Both acute and convalescent COVID-19 samples were obtained from the United States, Italy and Spain.

The CDR3 contains 16 residues. The ends lost 3 bases at V and 5 bases at J; junction bases unmatched: 4. From germline, CDR1 is SGHDT and CDR2 YYEEEE. Here immunoSEQ multiplex PCR was the method, and the copy in TCRdb shows in-frame clones only, minus some. In the table there are fewer than 400,000 clones, roughly 90% of which are singletons. This chain joins TRBV5-6 and TRBJ2-5, with 16 bases identical to TRBD2. Sequences were obtained from peripheral blood. This clonotype was sampled from a woman in her twenties or thirties with COVID-19, enrolled during active disease. CDR3 bases: TGTGCCAGCAGCTCCCCGGGACTAGCGGGAGGGGAGACCCAGTACTTC. Translation gives CASSSPGLAGGETQYF. Supplemented by reference TRBV5-6 and TRBJ2-5, the full variable domain reads DAGVTQSPTHLIKTRGQQVTLRCSPKSGHDTVSWYQQALGQGPQFIFQYYEEEERQRGNFPDRFSGHQFPNYSSELNVNALLLGDSALYLCASSSPGLAGGETQYFGPGTRLLVL.